The present T cell receptor beta chain was sequenced within a study of T-cell reconstitution after alpha-beta-depleted transplantation in children. Unique molecular identifiers were built into the TCRbeta library. TCRdb re-analysed the PCR reads in MiXCR, keeping a single row per CDR3 protein. The table has under 350,000 distinct CDR3 sequences, roughly 9.5% seen once. This CDR3 is 13 amino acids long. In germline, CDR1 is SGHTA, CDR2 FQGNSA. Trimming took off 6 bases at V and 8 bases at J, with 11 bases between the two ends. The chain joins TRBV7-2 to TRBJ1-6; unclear D gene. The receptor was isolated from a human donor who donated a stem cell graft to a child with SCID. This specimen consisted of PBMCs from the stem cell graft donor, obtained from the stem cell graft. Written as DNA, the CDR3 is TGTGCCAGCAGACCGTCGAGGGATTCACCCCTCCACTTT. It encodes CASRPSRDSPLHF.